Below, 30 T cell receptor beta chains from the same sample are listed, as sequenced in a study of blood T cell repertoires in COVID-19. Sequenced by immunoSEQ multiplex PCR; TCRdb stores in-frame clones only, minus some. The repertoire holds 55,000 to 75,000 clones, around 67% seen once, with over 20% in the top ten. Sequences were obtained from peripheral blood. Receptors originate from a man aged 60 to 69 with acute or convalescent COVID-19.

Regarding this clone: The germline gene is not matched at one end of the junction; a read error may be the cause. V and J are TRBV5-1 and TRBJ2-5; possible D gene TRBD2, 6 bases. In germline, CDR1 is SGHRS, CDR2 YFSETQ. This CDR3 has 16 amino acids. The CDR3 is CASSFNSEGPQGTQYF. CDR3 nucleotide sequence: TGCGCCAGCAGCTTCAACTCGGAGGGGCCTCAAGGGACCCAGTACTTC.

This chain connects TRBV25-1 to TRBJ1-2, with 7 bases lining up with TRBD1. Trimming took 1 base from V and 4 from J; bases not matched to a gene: 9. The CDR3 is 16 residues long. Germline CDR1 is MGHDK and CDR2 is SYGVNS. The CDR3 here is CASSEFAVDRAYGYTF. DNA of the CDR3: TGTGCCAGCAGTGAATTTGCAGTCGACAGGGCCTATGGCTACACCTTC.

This clone was picked up one time. The chain carries TRBV11-3 and TRBJ2-2, with TRBD2 identical over 8 bases. V trimming: 3 bases; J trimming: 4 bases; junction bases outside the gene matches: 10. This CDR3 has 17 residues. The V gene's germline CDR1 is SGHNT and CDR2 YENEEA. CDR3 coding DNA: TGTGCCAGCAGCTTTTCGCCCGGGAGGGCGGGCACCGGGGAGCTGTTTTTT. It encodes CASSFSPGRAGTGELFF.

This clone showed up many times. The CDR3 DNA follows: TGTGCCAGCAGCCCCCGAAGGAGCAGCGCAACTAATGAAAAACTGTTTTTT. Translation: CASSPRRSSATNEKLFF. This chain connects TRBV9 to TRBJ1-4; D call uncertain. Germline V lookup: CDR1 SGDLS, CDR2 YYNGEE. The CDR3 consists of 17 residues. The ends were cut back, 4 bases at V and 0 bases at J, with 16 bases in the middle.

CDR3 sequence: CASSLSRGGWETQYF. CDR3 bases: TGTGCCAGCAGCTTAAGTCGTGGGGGGTGGGAGACCCAGTACTTC. This rearrangement joins TRBV7-2 to TRBJ2-5; TRBD2 is a possible D gene (6 bases). V shed 2 bases and J shed 5 bases, with 15 bases lying between them. Germline loops: CDR1 SGHTA, CDR2 FQGNSA. The CDR3 covers 15 residues.

The chain is built from TRBV7-8 and TRBJ1-5; D unresolved. The V and J ends lost 2 bases and 3 bases respectively, with 14 bases between them. Germline CDR1 SGHVS, CDR2 FQNEAQ. This CDR3 comprises 16 residues. CDR3 DNA sequence: TGTGCCAGCAGCTTATTGGGTTACAGATCCAATCAGCCCCAGCATTTT. Protein product: CASSLLGYRSNQPQHF.

This clone was found a few times. The chain couples TRBV5-1 to TRBJ1-2; tentative D call: TRBD1 (5 bases). The CDR3 is 14 residues long. Germline lookup yields CDR1 SGHRS and CDR2 YFSETQ. V was trimmed by 1 base and J by 2 bases, leaving 9 bases between them. CDR3 region: CASSLLGGNYGYTF. The DNA of the CDR3 is TGCGCCAGCAGCTTGCTCGGGGGAAACTATGGCTACACCTTC.

There are a few counts of this clone. This chain joins TRBV5-4 and TRBJ2-7, with 11 bases lining up with TRBD2. V lost 0 bases to trimming and J lost 3 bases; unmatched junction nucleotides: 2. In germline, CDR1 is SGHNT, CDR2 YYREEE (reference sequence). The CDR3 is 15 residues long. The CDR3: CASSLEGTSGYEQYF. The CDR3 nucleotides read TGTGCCAGCAGCTTGGAAGGGACTAGCGGCTACGAGCAGTACTTC.

The chain couples TRBV7-2 to TRBJ1-2; D perhaps matches TRBD1 (5 bases). Germline V gives CDR1 SGHTA, CDR2 FQGNSA. The CDR3 contains 13 residues. Trimming took 7 bases from V and 4 from J, leaving 13 bases between them. The CDR3 sequence: CASTIGVAYGYTF. CDR3 nucleotides: TGTGCCAGCACCATAGGGGTAGCCTATGGCTACACCTTC.

This clone occurred once. DNA of the CDR3: TGTGCCAGCAGCCCCCTGAGGGGACTAGGGACCTACGAGCAGTACTTC. This translates into CASSPLRGLGTYEQYF. The chain is built from TRBV14 and TRBJ2-7, with 8 positions matching TRBD2. The junction had 10 bases not matched to a gene; V was cut back by 4 bases and J by 2 bases. The CDR3 is made up of 16 amino acids. Germline CDR1 is SGHDN and CDR2 is FVKESK. Using reference TRBV14 and TRBJ2-7 for the parts outside the CDR3, the full variable domain is EAGVTQFPSHSVIEKGQTVTLRCDPISGHDNLYWYRRVMGKEIKFLLHFVKESKQDESGMPNNRFLAERTGGTYSTLKVQPAELEDSGVYFCASSPLRGLGTYEQYFGPGTRLTVT.

The genes are TRBV20-1 and TRBJ2-2; 8 positions match TRBD2. The germline V gene has CDR1 DFQATT and CDR2 SNEGSKA (reference sequence). The V gene end was trimmed by 3 bases and the J gene end by 6 bases; junction bases not matched to a gene: 18. CDR3 length equals 18 residues. In DNA, the CDR3 is TGCAGTGCTAGTGCTGTCCCGGGACTAGGAAAGTTAGCCGGGGAGCTGTTTTTT. Translated: CSASAVPGLGKLAGELFF.

This clone was seen more than once but under ten times. The chain joins TRBV5-1 to TRBJ1-1; the D gene is possibly TRBD1 (5 bases). The germline V gene encodes CDR1 SGHRS and CDR2 YFSETQ. The CDR3 consists of 13 residues. V lost 7 bases, J lost 2 bases, and 12 bases lay in between. The CDR3 here is CASAARVNTEAFF. The CDR3 DNA follows: TGCGCCAGCGCGGCCAGGGTTAACACTGAAGCTTTCTTT.

The gene calls are TRBV7-5 and TRBJ2-3; the D call TRBD1 from the table was never checked on the DNA. TRBV7-5 is assigned pseudogene status. The CDR3 covers 15 residues. CDR3 DNA: TGTGTCAGAGGAGGGACAGGGGCAGGGACAGATACGCAGTATTTT. As protein: CVRGGTGAGTDTQYF.

The chain uses TRBV7-2 and TRBJ2-1; D is ambiguous. This CDR3 contains 13 residues. Germline lookup yields CDR1 SGHTA and CDR2 FQGNSA. V shed 3 bases and J shed 7 bases, with 10 bases lying between them. As DNA, the CDR3 is TGTGCCAGCAGCTTTATCATTCGGAATGAGCAGTTCTTC. Protein sequence: CASSFIIRNEQFF.

This clone has at least ten counts. V and J are TRBV4-1 and TRBJ2-7; TRBD2 aligns across 11 bases. This CDR3 contains 15 residues. Germline V gene data show CDR1 as MGHRA and CDR2 as YSYEKL. The junction had 6 bases not matched to a gene; V was cut back by 2 bases and J by 6 bases. CDR3 coding DNA: TGCGCCAGCAGCCAAACTAGCGGGAGTTTTGGCGAGCAGTACTTC. Translating gives CASSQTSGSFGEQYF.

This chain uses TRBV25-1 with TRBJ2-1; TRBD2 matches at 7 bases. CDR3 size: 17 residues. V shed 0 bases, J shed 1 base, and the junction held 6 bases outside the gene matches. Germline CDR1 MGHDK, CDR2 SYGVNS. This CDR3 reads CASSEYEGGGSYNEQFF. The CDR3 DNA reads as TGTGCCAGCAGTGAATATGAGGGCGGGGGATCCTACAATGAGCAGTTCTTC.

The rearrangement uses TRBV6-1 and TRBJ2-7, with 7 bases identical to TRBD1. The CDR3 contains 15 residues. The V gene end was trimmed by 3 bases and the J gene end by 0 bases; junction bases not matched to a gene: 5. From germline, CDR1 is MNHNS and CDR2 SASEGT. In DNA form, the CDR3 reads TGTGCCAGCAGTGATAACAGGGGATTCTCCTACGAGCAGTACGTC. Encoded protein: CASSDNRGFSYEQYV.

This clone appeared a single time. This chain links TRBV2 with TRBJ1-2, with 8 bases aligning to TRBD1. Trimming removed 6 bases from V and 5 bases from J; junction bases left unmatched: 8. Germline CDR1 reads SNHLY; CDR2 reads FYNNEI. This CDR3 has 14 amino acids. The CDR3 nucleotides are TGTGCCAGCAGCCTAGACAGGGGCGCTTATGGCTACACCTTC. It codes for CASSLDRGAYGYTF.

This rearrangement joins TRBV10-3 to TRBJ2-1; TRBD2 matches 13 bases. The V segment lost 10 bases and the J segment 7 bases; nucleotides outside the gene matches: 10. Germline V gene data show CDR1 as ENHRY and CDR2 as SYGVKD. The CDR3 sequence is 15 residues long. The CDR3 loop is CASLGTSGNRNEQFF. CDR3 DNA sequence: TGTGCCAGCCTAGGGACTAGCGGGAACAGGAATGAGCAGTTCTTC.

This clone appeared a few times. This sequence joins TRBV7-3 and TRBJ2-1; 14 bases align to TRBD2. V dropped 4 bases and J dropped 12; count of bases not matched to a gene: 11. This CDR3 has 16 amino acids. Germline V gene data show CDR1 as SGHTA and CDR2 as FQGTGA. For the CDR3, the DNA is TGTGCCAGCAGCTACCAACCGACTAGCGGGAGGGCCGGGCAGTTCTTC. Translation gives CASSYQPTSGRAGQFF.

V and J are TRBV2 and TRBJ2-6; the D gene is possibly TRBD1 (5 bases). V lost 8 bases and J lost 2, with 13 bases in between. Per germline, CDR1 SNHLY and CDR2 FYNNEI. This CDR3 comprises 15 residues. CDR3 sequence: CASGKGVTGANVLTF. The DNA of the CDR3 is TGTGCCAGCGGGAAAGGGGTAACTGGGGCCAACGTCCTGACTTTC.

The chain couples TRBV12-3 or TRBV12-4 to TRBJ2-7; 7 bases match TRBD2. This CDR3 contains 12 residues. The trim removed 4 bases at V and 7 bases at J, leaving 4 bases unmatched. The DNA for the CDR3 is TGTGCCAGCAGTTACGGGCGGGGGGAGCAGTACTTC. Translation: CASSYGRGEQYF.

The chain combines TRBV3-1 (or the pseudogene TRBV3-2) with TRBJ2-1; 12 bases are shared with TRBD2. CDR3 length: 17 residues. In germline, CDR1 is LGHDT, CDR2 YNNKEL (reference sequence). V shed 0 bases, J shed 8 bases, and the junction held 8 bases outside the gene matches. CDR3 bases: TGTGCCAGCAGCCAAGAGACTAGCGGGGGACTTGTGGATGAGCAGTTCTTC. Its translation is CASSQETSGGLVDEQFF.

This clone was recorded many times. The chain joins TRBV2 to TRBJ1-6; no firm D call. V lost 4 bases and J lost 4, with 8 bases in between. This CDR3 has 14 residues. Germline V gene lookup returns CDR1 SNHLY and CDR2 FYNNEI. CDR3 coding DNA: TGTGCCAGCAGTGGACGGACTTATAATTCACCCCTCCACTTT. This sequence encodes CASSGRTYNSPLHF.

This chain links TRBV30 with TRBJ2-7; TRBD1 is a possible D gene (5 bases). From germline, CDR1 is GTSNPN and CDR2 SVGIG (reference sequence). This CDR3 comprises 14 residues. Trimming shortened V by 4 bases and J by 2 bases, and 15 bases separated the two germline ends. The CDR3 nucleotides read TGTGCCTGGACGCAGGGTCGATCCACCTACGAGCAGTACTTC. This encodes CAWTQGRSTYEQYF.

J is TRBJ2-3 and V is TRBV19; a possible D gene is TRBD2 (6 bases). The germline CDR1 and CDR2 sequences are LNHDA and SQIVND (reference sequence). The CDR3 consists of 16 residues. Trimming removed 6 bases from V and 0 bases from J, with 16 bases in between. The CDR3 DNA sequence: TGTGCCAGTAGCTACGGAGTCGGGACTAGCACAGATACGCAGTATTTT. Encoded protein: CASSYGVGTSTDTQYF.

This clone was detected only a few times. This chain uses TRBV5-1 with TRBJ2-6, with D maybe TRBD1 (5 bases). The V gene's germline CDR1 is SGHRS and CDR2 YFSETQ. The V end lost 1 base, the J end lost 0 bases, and 11 bases lay between the germline ends. The CDR3 is 17 residues long. The CDR3, as DNA: TGCGCCAGCAGCTTGCAAAGGGGAAACTCTGGGGCCAACGTCCTGACTTTC. Translated, it gives CASSLQRGNSGANVLTF.

V is TRBV24-1 and J is TRBJ2-3, with 9 bases identical to TRBD1. After removal of 6 bases from V and 3 bases from J, the junction contained 9 bases not matched to a gene. The CDR3 runs 16 residues. The germline gives CDR1 KGHDR, CDR2 SFDVKD. The CDR3: CATSKSGTGLTDTQYF. For the CDR3, the DNA is TGTGCCACCAGTAAATCCGGGACAGGGCTTACAGATACGCAGTATTTT.

The V and J genes are TRBV4-1 and TRBJ2-5; 7 nucleotides align to TRBD2. Germline CDR1 reads MGHRA; CDR2 reads YSYEKL. V trimming: 4 bases; J trimming: 1 base; junction bases outside the gene matches: 6. The CDR3 contains 15 residues. CDR3 sequence: CASSLILAAQETQYF. CDR3 coding DNA: TGCGCCAGCAGCCTAATCCTAGCGGCCCAAGAGACCCAGTACTTC.

V gene TRBV4-1 combines with J gene TRBJ1-2, with D perhaps TRBD1 (6 bases). Germline values: CDR1 MGHRA, CDR2 YSYEKL. Trimming removed 3 bases at V and 4 bases at J, with 15 bases between. The CDR3 is 15 amino acids. For the CDR3, the DNA is TGCGCCAGCAGCCAGAATACCGGACAGAGCTATGGCTACACCTTC. It specifies CASSQNTGQSYGYTF.